These T cell receptor beta chains were read from a single sample in a study of memory CD4+ T cells and cytomegalovirus serostatus. TCRdb's copy holds only in-frame clones and misses some; the assay was immunoSEQ multiplex PCR. The table lists tens of thousands of clones, roughly three quarters of them singletons, with around 1.1% in the top ten. The sequencing input was memory CD4+ T cells from blood. Receptors originate from an adult in good health and CMV-seronegative. Each CDR3 is given with its conserved first and last residue.

j_call | v_call | cdr3_aa
TRBJ2-7 | TRBV5-6 | CASSSLAGGDEQYF
TRBJ2-5 | TRBV5-6 | CASSFPRGTQYF
TRBJ1-5 | TRBV4-2 | CASSPVGQGYNQPQHF
TRBJ1-5 | TRBV7-9 | CASSRIGGNQPQHF
TRBJ1-4 | TRBV5-3 | CARVPNEGLSNEKLFF
TRBJ1-1 | TRBV5-1 | CASTYQGSTEAFF
TRBJ2-3 | TRBV7-2 | CASSPKAGWADTQYF
TRBJ2-7 | TRBV6-5 | CASRRARPYEQYF
TRBJ2-1 | TRBV7-8 | CASSFRPMGANNEQFF
TRBJ1-2 | TRBV10-3 | CAISESARVNYGYTF
TRBJ1-3 | TRBV9 | CASSAGQQSNTIYF
TRBJ1-5 | TRBV7-2 | CASSLRMGQPQHF
TRBJ1-4 | TRBV7-6 | CASSVRPGQGSEKLFF
TRBJ2-7 | TRBV4-1 | CASSTSIGTGISYEQYF
TRBJ1-2 | TRBV6-5 | CASSPTEPNYGYTF
TRBJ1-1 | TRBV2 | CASSVFGVEAFF
TRBJ2-7 | TRBV11-2 | CASSSLRERPHEQYF
TRBJ1-1 | TRBV14 | CASSRLSGVTEAFF
TRBJ1-2 | TRBV5-2 | CASNSVREYESYGYTF
TRBJ2-5 | TRBV12-5 | CASGAGLGQETQYF